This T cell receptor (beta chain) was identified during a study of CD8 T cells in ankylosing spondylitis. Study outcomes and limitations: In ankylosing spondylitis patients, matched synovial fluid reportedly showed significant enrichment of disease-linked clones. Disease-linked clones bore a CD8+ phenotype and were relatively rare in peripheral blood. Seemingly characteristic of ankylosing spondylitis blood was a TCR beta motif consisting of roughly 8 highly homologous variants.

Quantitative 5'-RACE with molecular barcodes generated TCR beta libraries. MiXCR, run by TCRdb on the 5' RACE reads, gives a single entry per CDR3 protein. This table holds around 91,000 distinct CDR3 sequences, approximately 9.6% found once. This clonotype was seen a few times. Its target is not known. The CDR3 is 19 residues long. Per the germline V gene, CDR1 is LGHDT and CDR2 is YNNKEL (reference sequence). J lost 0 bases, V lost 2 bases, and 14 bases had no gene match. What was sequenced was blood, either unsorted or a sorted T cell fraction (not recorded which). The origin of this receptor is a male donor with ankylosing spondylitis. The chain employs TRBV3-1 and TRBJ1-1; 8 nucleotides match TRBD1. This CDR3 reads CASSQFHRGSRSMNTEAFF. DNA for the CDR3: TGTGCCAGCAGCCAATTCCACAGGGGGAGTAGGTCCATGAACACTGAAGCTTTCTTT.